One sample yielded the 7 T cell receptor beta chains listed below, sequenced in a study of blood T cell repertoires in COVID-19. Using immunoSEQ multiplex PCR, the repertoire was profiled, and TCRdb retains in-frame clones only, with some absent. The data show 150,000 to 200,000 clones, around four fifths seen once. Sequencing was performed on peripheral blood. These receptors all stem from a woman of 80 years or more with active or convalescent COVID-19.

The chain combines TRBV6-5 with TRBJ1-6; 7 positions agree with TRBD1. Trimming removed 0 bases from V and 4 bases from J; junction bases left unmatched: 3. The CDR3 is made up of 16 amino acids. The V gene's germline CDR1 is MNHEY and CDR2 SVGAGI. The CDR3 DNA is TGTGCCAGCAGTTACTCAAGGGACAGATATAATTCACCCCTCCACTTT. As protein: CASSYSRDRYNSPLHF.

V usage is TRBV6-2 or TRBV6-3 and J usage is TRBJ1-5; D is unclear. The CDR3 has 17 amino acids. Germline V CDR1 and CDR2: MNHEY, SVGEGT. Trimming removed 4 bases from V and 0 bases from J, with 16 bases in between. This CDR3 reads CASSFRHLRDSNQPQHF. The CDR3 bases are TGTGCCAGCAGTTTCCGACACTTAAGAGATAGCAATCAGCCCCAGCATTTT.

The chain links TRBV6-6 to TRBJ2-7; TRBD1 agrees at 8 bases. In germline, CDR1 is MNHNY, CDR2 SVGAGI (reference sequence). The CDR3 loop spans 12 amino acids. Germline trimming cut 10 bases from V and 6 bases from J; bases unmatched to any gene: 8. In DNA, the CDR3 is TGTGCCACCCGGACAGGGTGGGGCGAGCAGTACTTC. Amino acids: CATRTGWGEQYF.

V usage is TRBV19 and J usage is TRBJ1-4; no clear D. This CDR3 is built from 14 residues. V was pared by 6 bases and J by 4 bases, with 12 bases between. The germline gives CDR1 LNHDA, CDR2 SQIVND (reference sequence). This CDR3 reads CASRMRKNNEKLFF. In DNA, the CDR3 is TGTGCCAGTAGAATGCGGAAAAATAATGAAAAACTGTTTTTT. The full variable domain, with the rest looked up from reference TRBV19 and TRBJ1-4, is DGGITQSPKYLFRKEGQNVTLSCEQNLNHDAMYWYRQDPGQGLRLIYYSQIVNDFQKGDIAEGYSVSREKKESFPLTVTSAQKNPTAFYLCASRMRKNNEKLFFGSGTQLSVL.

J is TRBJ1-6 and V is TRBV18; TRBD1 might be the D (6 bases). Looked up from germline, CDR1 is KGHSH and CDR2 is LQKENI. CDR3 length: 16 residues. With 0 bases removed from V and 10 bases from J, the gap between germline ends came to 16 bases. The CDR3 DNA sequence: TGTGCCAGCTCACCACCGAGTACACAGGGTAGATCACCCCTCCACTTT. As protein: CASSPPSTQGRSPLHF.

The chain combines TRBV2 with TRBJ2-6, with 9 bases matching TRBD1. J lost 5 bases, V lost 5 bases, and 10 bases had no gene match. Germline V lookup: CDR1 SNHLY, CDR2 FYNNEI. The CDR3 consists of 17 residues. As DNA, the CDR3 is TGTGCCAGCAGTAAGGGACAGGGAGCTGTTCGGGCCAACGTCCTGACTTTC. This translates into CASSKGQGAVRANVLTF.

The chain recombines TRBV5-1 with TRBJ2-2; TRBD2 matches at 9 bases. This CDR3 comprises 17 residues. Germline loops: CDR1 SGHRS, CDR2 YFSETQ. Germline trimming cut 0 bases from V and 5 bases from J; bases unmatched to any gene: 8. CDR3 coding DNA: TGCGCCAGCAGCTTGGCGGCGCGGGGGGGCATAACCGGGGAGCTGTTTTTT. It specifies CASSLAARGGITGELFF. Full variable domain (remainder filled in from reference TRBV5-1 and TRBJ2-2): KAGVTQTPRYLIKTRGQQVTLSCSPISGHRSVSWYQQTPGQGLQFLFEYFSETQRNKGNFPGRFSGRQFSNSRSEMNVSTLELGDSALYLCASSLAARGGITGELFFGEGSRLTVL.